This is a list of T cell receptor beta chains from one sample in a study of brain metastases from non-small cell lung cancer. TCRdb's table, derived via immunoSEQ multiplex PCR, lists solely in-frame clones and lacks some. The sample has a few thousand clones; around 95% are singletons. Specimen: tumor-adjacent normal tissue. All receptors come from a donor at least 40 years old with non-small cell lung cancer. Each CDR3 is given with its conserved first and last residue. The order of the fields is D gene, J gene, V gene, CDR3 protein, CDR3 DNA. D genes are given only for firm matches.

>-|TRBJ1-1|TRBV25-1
CASSPTTMNTEAFF
TGTGCCAGCAGCCCCACGACTATGAACACTGAAGCTTTCTTT
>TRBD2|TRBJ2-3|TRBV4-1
CASSQEPLAGGSSSTDTQYF
TGCGCCAGCAGCCAAGAACCACTAGCGGGGGGTTCTTCTAGCACAGATACGCAGTATTTT